Each of the 5 T cell receptor beta chains below was sequenced from the same sample in a study of CD8+ T cells in alopecia areata. cDNA serving as the sequencing template came from extracted, reverse transcribed RNA. Clones were read by immunoSEQ multiplex PCR, and TCRdb kept only the in-frame ones, dropping some. The top ten hold around 4.2% of the sample, which has more than 200,000 clones, under 70% seen once. Regarding treatment: oral pan-JAK inhibitor, 5-10 mg twice daily. The specimen comprised CD4+ T cells sorted from blood, sampled at week 4, from a patient treated with tofacitinib. The receptors stem from a human donor with alopecia areata.

This chain joins TRBV5-1 and TRBJ2-3; 12 nucleotides line up with TRBD2. Unmatched junction bases numbered 7, after V lost 0 bases and J lost 8 bases. Germline CDR1 SGHRS, CDR2 YFSETQ. The CDR3 contains 16 residues. The CDR3 region is CASSLDLAGGPGTQYF. The CDR3 DNA follows: TGCGCCAGCAGCTTGGACCTAGCGGGGGGGCCAGGTACGCAGTATTTT.

The rearrangement joins TRBV7-2 to TRBJ2-7; D uncertain. Trimming cost V 4 bases and J 4 bases, with 8 bases left between them. The length of the CDR3 is 12 residues. Germline values: CDR1 SGHTA, CDR2 FQGNSA. The CDR3 region has the DNA TGTGCCAGCAGCTCAGCAATATACGAGCAGTACTTC. It specifies CASSSAIYEQYF.

This chain connects TRBV29-1 to TRBJ1-2; TRBD1 matches at 7 bases. CDR1 and CDR2 (germline): SQVTM, ANQGSEA. After removal of 6 bases from V and 8 bases from J, the junction contained 6 bases not matched to a gene. CDR3 length: 11 residues. In DNA, the CDR3 is TGCAGCGTAAACAGGGGAGAAGGCTACACCTTC. It translates to CSVNRGEGYTF.

This clone was recorded only once. This sequence joins TRBV30 and TRBJ1-5, with D possibly TRBD1 on 5 matching bases. This CDR3 region has 14 residues. Germline-derived CDR1 and CDR2 are GTSNPN and SVGIG (reference sequence). Trimming took off 0 bases at V and 9 bases at J, with 15 bases between the two ends. The CDR3 loop reads CAWSVRGTLRPQHF. Written as DNA, the CDR3 is TGTGCCTGGAGTGTACGGGGCACACTTAGGCCCCAGCATTTT. Supplemented by reference TRBV30 and TRBJ1-5, the full variable domain reads SQTIHQWPATLVQPVGSPLSLECTVEGTSNPNLYWYRQAAGRGLQLLFYSVGIGQISSEVPQNLSASRPQDRQFILSSKKLLLSDSGFYLCAWSVRGTLRPQHFGDGTRLSIL.

The chain uses TRBV5-6 and TRBJ1-5; D is unresolved. Trimming pared 3 bases from V and 0 bases from J, leaving 4 bases between. This CDR3 region has 13 residues. Germline-derived CDR1 and CDR2 are SGHDT and YYEEEE. CDR3 DNA: TGTGCCAGCAGCTCTGCTAGCAATCAGCCCCAGCATTTT. This sequence encodes CASSSASNQPQHF.